This T cell receptor beta chain was sequenced in a study of CD8 T cells in ankylosing spondylitis. TCRdb itself ran the 5' RACE reads through MiXCR, one entry per CDR3 protein. The table lists 130,000 or so distinct CDR3 sequences, 6.5% to 9% of them singletons. Study-level results: It was reported that disease-linked clones were significantly enriched in matched ankylosing spondylitis synovial fluid. Disease-linked clones proved CD8+ and comparatively uncommon in peripheral blood. Roughly eight highly homologous variants made up a TCR beta motif, and this motif appeared characteristic of ankylosing spondylitis blood.

The ends were cut back, 4 bases at V and 0 bases at J, with 8 bases in the middle. This CDR3 region has 14 residues. Germline V gives CDR1 SGHRS, CDR2 YFSETQ. There are many counts of this clonotype. Its cognate antigen is unknown. The sequenced sample was blood, either unsorted or a sorted T cell fraction (not recorded which). The receptor comes from a male donor with ankylosing spondylitis or in good health (not recorded which). J is TRBJ2-4 and V is TRBV5-1; possibly TRBD2 for D (5 bases). DNA of the CDR3: TGCGCCAGCAGCGGGAGCCTAGCCAAAAACATTCAGTACTTC. Protein: CASSGSLAKNIQYF.